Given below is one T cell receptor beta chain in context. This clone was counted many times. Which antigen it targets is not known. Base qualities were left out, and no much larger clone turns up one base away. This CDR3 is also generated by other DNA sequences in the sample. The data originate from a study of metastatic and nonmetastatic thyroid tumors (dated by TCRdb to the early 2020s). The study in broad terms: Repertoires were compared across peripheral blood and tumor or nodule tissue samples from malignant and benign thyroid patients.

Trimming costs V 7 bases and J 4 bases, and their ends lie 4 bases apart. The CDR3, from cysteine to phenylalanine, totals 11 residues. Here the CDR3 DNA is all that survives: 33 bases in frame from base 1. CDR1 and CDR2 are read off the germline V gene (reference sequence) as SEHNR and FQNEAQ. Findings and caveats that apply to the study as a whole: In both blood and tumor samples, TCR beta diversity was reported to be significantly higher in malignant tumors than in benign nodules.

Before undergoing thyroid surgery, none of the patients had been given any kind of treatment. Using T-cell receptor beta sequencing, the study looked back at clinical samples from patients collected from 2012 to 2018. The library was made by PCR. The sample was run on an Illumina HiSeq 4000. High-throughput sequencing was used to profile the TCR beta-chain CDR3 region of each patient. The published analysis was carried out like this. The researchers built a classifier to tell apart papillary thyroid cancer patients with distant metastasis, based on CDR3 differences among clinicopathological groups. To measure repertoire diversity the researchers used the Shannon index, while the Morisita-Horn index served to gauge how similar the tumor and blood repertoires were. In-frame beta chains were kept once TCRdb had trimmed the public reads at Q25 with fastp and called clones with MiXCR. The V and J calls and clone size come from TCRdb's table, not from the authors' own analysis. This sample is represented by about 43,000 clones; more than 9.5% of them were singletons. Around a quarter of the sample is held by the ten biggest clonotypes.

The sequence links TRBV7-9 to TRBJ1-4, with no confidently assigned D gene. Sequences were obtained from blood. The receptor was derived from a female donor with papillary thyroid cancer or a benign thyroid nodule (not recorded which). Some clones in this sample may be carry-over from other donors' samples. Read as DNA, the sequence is TGTGCCAGCACCCATAATGAAAAACTGTTTTTT. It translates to CASTHNEKLFF.